This TCR beta chain was found in a study of T cells after yellow fever vaccination. This clonotype appeared many times. V was cut by 6 bases and J by 1 base, with 7 bases left in between. The germline V gene has CDR1 MRHNA and CDR2 SNTAGT. The CDR3 sequence is 13 residues long. From the 5' RACE reads, TCRdb called clonotypes with MiXCR, one entry per CDR3 protein. The sample lists 250,000 or so distinct CDR3 sequences, over 3% occurring once. This sequence was found in a man between 18 and 29 years old who received the YFV17D yellow fever vaccine. V gene TRBV6-4 combines with J gene TRBJ1-5; D possibly corresponds to TRBD1 (6 bases). The sequenced sample was PBMCs, obtained 15 days after the yellow fever booster vaccination. Written as DNA, the CDR3 is TGTGCCAGCAGCACAGGGAGCAATCAGCCCCAGCATTTT. Encoded protein: CASSTGSNQPQHF.